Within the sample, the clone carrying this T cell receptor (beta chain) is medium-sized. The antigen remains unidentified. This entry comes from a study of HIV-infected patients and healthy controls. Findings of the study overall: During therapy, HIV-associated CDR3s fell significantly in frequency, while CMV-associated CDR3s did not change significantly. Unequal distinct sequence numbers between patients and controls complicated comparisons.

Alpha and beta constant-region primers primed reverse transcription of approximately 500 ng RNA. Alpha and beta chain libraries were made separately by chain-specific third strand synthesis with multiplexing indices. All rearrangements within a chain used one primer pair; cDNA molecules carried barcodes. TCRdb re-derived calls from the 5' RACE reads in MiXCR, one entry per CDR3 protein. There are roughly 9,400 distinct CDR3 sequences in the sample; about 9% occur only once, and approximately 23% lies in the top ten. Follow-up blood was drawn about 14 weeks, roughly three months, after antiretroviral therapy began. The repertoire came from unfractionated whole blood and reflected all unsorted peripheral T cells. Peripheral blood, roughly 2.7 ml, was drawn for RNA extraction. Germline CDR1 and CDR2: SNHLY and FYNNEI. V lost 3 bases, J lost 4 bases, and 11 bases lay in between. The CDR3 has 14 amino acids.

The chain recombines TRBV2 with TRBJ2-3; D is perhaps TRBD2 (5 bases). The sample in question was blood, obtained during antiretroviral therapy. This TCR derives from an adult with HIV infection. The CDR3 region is CASSERVSSDTQYF. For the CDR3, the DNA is TGTGCCAGCAGTGAGCGGGTCAGCTCAGATACGCAGTATTTT.